Below are 5 T cell receptor beta chains sequenced from a single sample in a study of blood T cell repertoires in COVID-19. The repertoire was sequenced with immunoSEQ multiplex PCR; TCRdb's copy has only in-frame clones and lacks some. The top ten hold 10% to 15% of the sample, which has 250,000 to 350,000 clones, around nine tenths seen once. Sequences were obtained from peripheral blood. All receptors derive from a woman in her 70s with COVID-19, enrolled during active disease.

V gene TRBV6-2 or TRBV6-3 combines with J gene TRBJ2-7; 10 nucleotides line up with TRBD2. CDR3 length equals 15 residues. In germline, CDR1 is MNHEY, CDR2 SVGEGT. V lost 2 bases, J lost 1 base, and 2 bases stayed unmatched. CDR3 nucleotides: TGTGCCAGCAGTTACGATAGCGGGGGGTCCTACGAGCAGTACTTC. It yields the protein CASSYDSGGSYEQYF.

The rearrangement uses TRBV2 and TRBJ1-2; D might be TRBD1 (5 bases). The CDR3 contains 13 residues. The germline V gene has CDR1 SNHLY and CDR2 FYNNEI. Trimming took 8 bases from V and 8 from J, leaving 18 bases between them. CDR3 DNA: TGTGCCAGCGCCTTAGGGGATTTGCAGGGCTACACCTTC. Residues: CASALGDLQGYTF.

V usage is TRBV5-4 and J usage is TRBJ2-6; 9 nucleotides line up with TRBD1. The CDR3 loop spans 19 amino acids. Germline V gene lookup returns CDR1 SGHNT and CDR2 YYREEE (reference sequence). V shed 0 bases and J 1 base; nucleotides not matched to a gene: 8. DNA of the CDR3: TGTGCCAGCAGCTTGGCGGCCGGGACAGGGCCTTCTGGGGCCAACGTCCTGACTTTC. This translates into CASSLAAGTGPSGANVLTF.

CDR3 sequence (DNA): TGTGCCAGCACTCGACTGGGTGCAGATACGCAGTATTTT. Amino acids: CASTRLGADTQYF. J is TRBJ2-3 and V is TRBV7-2; D not resolved. The CDR3 is 13 amino acids. Trimming removed 7 bases from V and 4 bases from J, with 12 bases in between. Germline lookup yields CDR1 SGHTA and CDR2 FQGNSA. Based on the CDR3 plus reference TRBV7-2 and TRBJ2-3, the full variable domain is GAGVSQSPSNKVTEKGKDVELRCDPISGHTALYWYRQSLGQGLEFLIYFQGNSAPDKSGLPSDRFSAERTGGSVSTLTIQRTQQEDSAVYLCASTRLGADTQYFGPGTRLTVL.

The chain recombines TRBV10-2 with TRBJ1-1; no reliable D call. The CDR3 length is 14 residues. V lost 6 bases and J lost 1, with 12 bases in between. Germline V gene sequence: CDR1 WSHSY, CDR2 SAAADI. The CDR3 bases are TGCGCCAGCAGGATGGGTCGACAGAACACTGAAGCTTTCTTT. Protein sequence: CASRMGRQNTEAFF.